This T cell receptor (beta chain) was retrieved from a study of cytomegalovirus exposure and HLA in healthy donors. The study ran its PCR with 60 Vbeta and 13 Jbeta primers. Using immunoSEQ multiplex PCR, the repertoire was profiled, and TCRdb retains in-frame clones only, with some absent. The sample records 150,000 to 200,000 clones, around 81% being singletons. The germline V gene encodes CDR1 SEHNR and CDR2 FQNEAQ (reference sequence). The CDR3 consists of 14 residues. Trimming removed 7 bases at V and 6 bases at J, with 17 bases between. The rearrangement joins TRBV7-9 to TRBJ2-3; D not resolved. The sample was PBMCs. The sequence derives from a man younger than 35 in good health and CMV-seronegative. This CDR3 is CASNPGLLADTQYF. The CDR3 bases are TGTGCCAGCAACCCGGGTCTTCTCGCCGATACGCAGTATTTT.